This TCR beta chain is from a study of T cell responses to AZD1222 COVID-19 vaccine. General study results and limits: Close to half of all spike-specific TCRs reportedly target regions of the variants that are unmutated. Spike-wide coverage was observed for vaccine-associated CD4 TCRs, with dominant responses at 160-218 and 743-854. Females made up more of the donors, who were largely white British, and clonal diversity may have come out too low.

Only in-frame clones appear in the TCRdb table, and some are missing; sequencing was by immunoSEQ multiplex PCR. Among roughly 200,000 clones listed, around 92% were seen once. Of note for this clone: Its antigen remains unknown.

V lost 3 bases, J lost 3 bases, and 6 bases stayed unmatched. The length of the CDR3 is 18 residues. Germline V gives CDR1 MNHEY, CDR2 SMNVEV (reference sequence). The sample was peripheral blood, taken on day 0 of AZD1222 vaccination. V and J are TRBV27 and TRBJ2-2, with 14 bases aligning to TRBD2. This TCR was sampled from an adult in good health. The CDR3 sequence: CASSFPTSGGDYTGELFF. The CDR3 DNA reads TGTGCCAGCAGTTTCCCGACTAGCGGGGGGGACTACACCGGGGAGCTGTTTTTT.